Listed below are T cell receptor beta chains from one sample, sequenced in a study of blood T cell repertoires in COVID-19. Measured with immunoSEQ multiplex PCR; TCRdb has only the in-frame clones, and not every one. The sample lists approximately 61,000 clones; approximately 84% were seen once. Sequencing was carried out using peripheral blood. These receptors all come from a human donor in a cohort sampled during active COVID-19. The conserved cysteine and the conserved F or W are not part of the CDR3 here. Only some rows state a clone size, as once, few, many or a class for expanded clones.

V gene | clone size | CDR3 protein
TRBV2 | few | ASSATSGVVDTQY
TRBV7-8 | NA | ASSIGRTSSEQF
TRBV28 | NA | ASSKSTGKQETQY
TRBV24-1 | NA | ATSDPRQGAYNEQF
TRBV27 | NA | ASSSKERDIGGIQY
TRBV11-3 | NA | ASSLTQDSTEAF
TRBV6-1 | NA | ASSEEGRGTYEQY
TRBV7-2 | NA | ASSSSAGANTEAF
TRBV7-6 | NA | ASSLGRLDLEQF
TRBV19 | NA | ASSTSGQGNYGYT
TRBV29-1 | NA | SVRSSTEAF
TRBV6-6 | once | ASSPIAGGPSGANVLT
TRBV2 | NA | ASSSGRGAYEQY
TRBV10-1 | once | AGLTGGREQY
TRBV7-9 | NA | ASSSGLSIYEQY
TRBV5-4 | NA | ASSLGVGLAYEQY
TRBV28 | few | ASSSFAASSGNTIY
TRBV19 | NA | ASSTGQGAYNEQF
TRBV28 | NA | ASNRGSYEQY
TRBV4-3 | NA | ASSQGQGATGELF
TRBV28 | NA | ASSLSVRASGYT
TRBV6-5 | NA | ASSWGQGSSYEQY
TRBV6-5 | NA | ASSYAGIAGDEQY
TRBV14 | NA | ASSQPISGRKNIQY
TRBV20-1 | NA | SAKGSQPQH
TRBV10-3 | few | AISDPLTGATSQPQH
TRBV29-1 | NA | SVALVGGANQPQH
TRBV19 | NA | ASSTAGGPYEQY
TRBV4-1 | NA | ASSQRPLRLVNEQF
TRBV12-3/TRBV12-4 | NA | ASSFEEGGYT
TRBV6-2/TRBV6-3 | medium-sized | ASSYSITSGRQETQY
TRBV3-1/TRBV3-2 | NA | ASSQGASGRAFGSEQF
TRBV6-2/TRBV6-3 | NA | ASSLTGGAGDTQY
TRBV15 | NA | ATSSSLAIYEQY
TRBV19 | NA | ASSLEGTGANVLT
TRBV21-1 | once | ASSKGANQPQH
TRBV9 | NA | ASSVGGSQETQY
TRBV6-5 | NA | ASSHTSGNEQF
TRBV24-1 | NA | ATSDPRRPYEQY
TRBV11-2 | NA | ASSSQETQY
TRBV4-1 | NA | ASSQVDEKLF
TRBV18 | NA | ASSPTRWVAGDTQY
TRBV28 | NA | ASSFPLGGARYNEQF
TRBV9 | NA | ASTWGDVPYSGNTIY
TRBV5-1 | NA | ASSLALGRNNSPLH
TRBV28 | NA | ASSRTGGYYGYT
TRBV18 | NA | ASSPPTTSSGNTIY
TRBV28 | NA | ASLRGGRYNEQF
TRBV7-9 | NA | ASSFPLSYEQY
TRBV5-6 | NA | ASSFGVAGYNEQF
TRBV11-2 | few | ASSEPRGMGSPLH
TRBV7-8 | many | ASSLGQLYGYT
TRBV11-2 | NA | ASSIPGFYNEQF
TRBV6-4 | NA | ASSVPAGKHEQF
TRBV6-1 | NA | ASSARLAGDAYEQY